These 8 T cell receptor beta chains share one sample of origin, sequenced in a study of blood T cell repertoires in COVID-19. Profiled with immunoSEQ multiplex PCR; TCRdb holds only in-frame clones, not every one. Here the sample spans approximately 100,000 clones, about four fifths being singletons. Sequences were obtained from peripheral blood. These receptors all stem from a human donor in a cohort sampled during active COVID-19.

The J gene is TRBJ1-1, the V gene TRBV6-2 or TRBV6-3; tentatively, D is TRBD1 (5 bases). Trimming left V 6 bases short and J 11 bases short, with 28 bases between. Germline V gene sequence: CDR1 MNHEY, CDR2 SVGEGT. The length of the CDR3 is 16 residues. The CDR3 sequence is CASSQPRVRKSMGAFF. CDR3 DNA sequence: TGTGCCAGCAGCCAGCCCAGGGTTCGAAAATCAATGGGGGCTTTCTTT.

J is TRBJ2-7 and V is TRBV29-1, with D uncertain. Germline assignment: CDR1 SQVTM and CDR2 ANQGSEA. V was clipped by 5 bases and J by 1 base, with 6 bases between them. The CDR3 contains 11 residues. DNA of the CDR3: TGCAGCGTTTACATGTCCTACGAGCAGTACTTC. Protein product: CSVYMSYEQYF.

This chain connects TRBV5-6 to TRBJ2-7; TRBD1 matches at 10 bases. This CDR3 comprises 17 residues. From germline, CDR1 is SGHDT and CDR2 YYEEEE. The V segment lost 3 bases and the J segment 1 base; nucleotides outside the gene matches: 10. The CDR3 sequence is CASSSGTGDLKSYEQYF. The CDR3 DNA is TGTGCCAGCAGCTCCGGGACAGGGGATTTGAAGTCCTACGAGCAGTACTTC.

The chain uses TRBV3-1 (or the pseudogene TRBV3-2) and TRBJ2-7, with 10 bases that match TRBD1. V shed 3 bases and J 4 bases; nucleotides not matched to a gene: 6. The germline gives CDR1 LGHDT, CDR2 YNNKEL (reference sequence). This CDR3 has 15 residues. In nucleotides, the CDR3 is TGTGCCAGCAGCCAGACCGACAGGGGGCGTTACGAGCAGTACTTC. This sequence encodes CASSQTDRGRYEQYF.

This chain connects TRBV3-1 (or the pseudogene TRBV3-2) to TRBJ1-5; 8 positions agree with TRBD1. The CDR3 contains 16 residues. Looked up from germline, CDR1 is LGHDT and CDR2 is YNNKEL (reference sequence). The trim removed 0 bases at V and 4 bases at J, leaving 5 bases unmatched. CDR3 DNA: TGTGCCAGCAGCCAAGAAGGACAGGGTAGGAATCAGCCCCAGCATTTT. Translated, it gives CASSQEGQGRNQPQHF.

This clone was detected once. The J gene is TRBJ1-5, the V gene TRBV28; D possibly corresponds to TRBD1 (6 bases). V lost 3 bases, J lost 3 bases, and 12 bases lay in between. The CDR3 extends over 15 amino acids. Germline V gives CDR1 MDHEN, CDR2 SYDVKM. The DNA of the CDR3 is TGTGCCAGCAGTTTCGTAAGGACAGCCAATCAGCCCCAGCATTTT. As protein: CASSFVRTANQPQHF.

The DNA for the CDR3 is TGTGCCTGGAGTGGGGACTTTTTCTACGAGCAGTACTTC. It codes for CAWSGDFFYEQYF. The chain carries TRBV30 and TRBJ2-7, with D possibly matching TRBD2 (6 bases). Germline V gives CDR1 GTSNPN, CDR2 SVGIG (reference sequence). This CDR3 region has 13 residues. V was clipped by 1 base and J by 3 bases, with 10 bases between them.

The chain couples TRBV9 to TRBJ1-3; a weak D match, TRBD1 (5 bases). The V gene's germline CDR1 is SGDLS and CDR2 YYNGEE. This CDR3 has 14 residues. Trimming shortened V by 3 bases and J by 4 bases, and 11 bases separated the two germline ends. The chain's CDR3 is CASSGFRGGNTIYF. The CDR3 DNA reads TGTGCCAGCAGCGGTTTTCGGGGGGGAAACACCATATATTTT.